The present T cell receptor beta chain was sequenced within a study of T cell repertoires in cytomegalovirus infection. Germline V gene data show CDR1 as SGHRS and CDR2 as YFSETQ. The CDR3 has 16 amino acids. From the reads, TCRdb called clonotypes with MiXCR, one entry per CDR3 protein. The sample records a few hundred thousand distinct CDR3 sequences, 30% to 35% being singletons. Comments on this clonotype: Its matching antigen is unknown. The junction departs from the called germline gene at one end, perhaps through a read error.

The TCR originated in a human donor in good health (CMV status not recorded). Some clones in this sample may be carry-over from other donors' samples. Sequences were derived from cultured PBMCs, sampled from culture after CMV antigen stimulation. The chain couples TRBV5-1 to TRBJ2-1, with 11 bases that match TRBD1. CDR3 sequence: CASSPIGGQGVNERFF. The CDR3 coding sequence is TGCGCCAGCAGCCCTATCGGGGGACAGGGGGTGAATGAGCGGTTCTTC.